Each of the 20 T cell receptor beta chains below was sequenced from the same sample in a study of identical twins. One entry per CDR3 protein results from TCRdb running MiXCR on the 5' RACE reads. The data hold approximately 410,000 distinct CDR3 sequences, with less than 20% observed a single time. The sample was naive T cells sorted from blood. All receptors come from a man in his fifties or sixties in good health.

This clonotype came up many times. The chain employs TRBV20-1 and TRBJ1-1; 8 bases match TRBD1. The CDR3 loop spans 13 amino acids. CDR1 and CDR2 from the germline V gene are DFQATT and SNEGSKA (reference sequence). V lost 6 bases, J lost 0 bases, and 3 bases stayed unmatched. In DNA form, the CDR3 reads TGCAGTGCCAGACAGGGGATGAACACTGAAGCTTTCTTT. It specifies CSARQGMNTEAFF.

This clonotype was seen repeatedly, ten times or more. CDR3 nucleotide sequence: TGTGCCAGCAGTTTTGGGGTTACGGGGGAGCTGTTTTTT. It yields the protein CASSFGVTGELFF. V and J are TRBV7-3 and TRBJ2-2, with D hard to call. V was trimmed by 6 bases and J by 8 bases, leaving 13 bases between them. The CDR3 sequence is 13 residues long. In germline, CDR1 is SGHTA, CDR2 FQGTGA.

V usage is TRBV20-1 and J usage is TRBJ1-4; 10 bases are shared with TRBD1. CDR1 is DFQATT and CDR2 is SNEGSKA in the germline V gene (reference sequence). V gave up 5 bases and J gave up 8 bases; unmatched junction bases: 11. The CDR3 is 15 residues long. Written as DNA, the CDR3 is TGCAGTGCTTCTCAGACCGGGACAGGGGCGGAAAAACTGTTTTTT. Translation: CSASQTGTGAEKLFF.

This clonotype appeared once. CDR3 residues: CASSQKGVRALNQPQHF. CDR3 bases: TGTGCCAGCAGCCAAAAGGGAGTCAGGGCATTGAATCAGCCCCAGCATTTT. The genes are TRBV3-1 and TRBJ1-5; D might be TRBD1 (5 bases). V gave up 2 bases and J gave up 4 bases, with 18 bases separating them. This CDR3 contains 17 residues. Germline CDR1 and CDR2: LGHDT and YNNKEL (reference sequence).

This chain uses TRBV7-2 with TRBJ2-3, with 8 positions matching TRBD2. Trimming removed 4 bases from V and 1 base from J; junction bases left unmatched: 7. This CDR3 region has 16 residues. Looked up from germline, CDR1 is SGHTA and CDR2 is FQGNSA. Here the CDR3 DNA reads TGTGCCAGCAGCTCTCAGTGGCGGGAGGGCACAGATACGCAGTATTTT. Amino acid sequence: CASSSQWREGTDTQYF.

The chain uses TRBV7-2 and TRBJ1-3; D unresolved. The length of the CDR3 is 15 residues. CDR1 SGHTA and CDR2 FQGNSA come from the germline V gene. V was shortened by 0 bases and J by 2 bases, with 8 bases between the two germline ends. CDR3 in amino acids: CASSLAGLAGNTIYF. In DNA, the CDR3 is TGTGCCAGCAGCTTAGCAGGGTTGGCTGGAAACACCATATATTTT.

The table lists this clonotype with many counts. The V gene is TRBV7-2, the J gene TRBJ1-6, with D perhaps TRBD1 (5 bases). The CDR3 sequence is 15 residues long. Germline CDR1 reads SGHTA; CDR2 reads FQGNSA. The V gene lost 2 bases and the J gene lost 8 bases, with 13 bases spanning the gap. CDR3 DNA: TGTGCCAGCAGCTTAAGTGGGGGAATTGATTCACCCCTCCACTTT. Protein product: CASSLSGGIDSPLHF.

The rearrangement joins TRBV20-1 to TRBJ2-1; a possible D gene is TRBD2 (6 bases). There are 15 residues in the CDR3. Trimming took off 1 base at V and 5 bases at J, with 15 bases between the two ends. Germline V gene lookup returns CDR1 DFQATT and CDR2 SNEGSKA (reference sequence). CDR3: CSARALLGLHNEQFF. The CDR3 region has the DNA TGCAGTGCTAGAGCCCTTCTGGGACTTCACAATGAGCAGTTCTTC.

This clonotype has just one count. The chain uses TRBV7-2 and TRBJ2-3; 10 nucleotides match TRBD2. Trimming removed 5 bases from V and 6 bases from J; junction bases left unmatched: 14. The CDR3 loop spans 17 amino acids. Germline V gives CDR1 SGHTA, CDR2 FQGNSA. The DNA for the CDR3 is TGTGCCAGCAGCAAAGGGGGGCTAGCGGGGGATTTGGATACGCAGTATTTT. This translates into CASSKGGLAGDLDTQYF.

This clonotype showed up just a few times. This chain connects TRBV5-1 to TRBJ2-3, with 8 bases that match TRBD1. J lost 0 bases, V lost 5 bases, and 5 bases had no gene match. Germline CDR1 SGHRS, CDR2 YFSETQ. The CDR3 is 15 amino acids. This CDR3 reads CASSWTGRSTDTQYF. The CDR3 bases are TGCGCCAGCAGTTGGACAGGGCGCAGCACAGATACGCAGTATTTT.

This clonotype was counted at least ten times. The chain joins TRBV7-8 to TRBJ2-6; D is possibly TRBD1 (6 bases). Trimming took 7 bases from V and 4 from J, leaving 14 bases between them. The CDR3 sequence is 15 residues long. Germline CDR1 is SGHVS and CDR2 is FQNEAQ. In DNA, the CDR3 is TGTGCCAGCACCAAATGGGGGCTCGGGGCCAACGTCCTGACTTTC. Amino acid sequence: CASTKWGLGANVLTF.

This clonotype showed up just a few times. The J gene is TRBJ2-3, the V gene TRBV7-9; D not certain. Germline assignment: CDR1 SEHNR and CDR2 FQNEAQ (reference sequence). The CDR3 has 15 amino acids. V lost 2 bases, J lost 0 bases, and 9 bases lay in between. The CDR3 DNA follows: TGTGCCAGCAGCTTATATACAAGTAGCACAGATACGCAGTATTTT. This gives the protein CASSLYTSSTDTQYF.

This clonotype was detected a few times. This chain joins TRBV6-2 or TRBV6-3 and TRBJ2-7; tentatively, D is TRBD2 (5 bases). V was pared by 3 bases and J by 4 bases, with 7 bases between. Per germline, CDR1 MNHEY and CDR2 SVGEGT. The CDR3 has 12 amino acids. CDR3 loop: CASSYREYEQYF. DNA for the CDR3: TGTGCCAGCAGTTATCGGGAATACGAGCAGTACTTC.

The chain has TRBV11-2 and TRBJ2-3; no definite D call. The V end lost 2 bases, the J end lost 2 bases, and 8 bases lay between the germline ends. Germline V lookup: CDR1 SGHAT, CDR2 FQNNGV. The CDR3 spans 14 residues. CDR3 region: CASSLSRPTDTQYF. The CDR3 DNA sequence: TGTGCCAGCAGCTTATCTAGACCCACAGATACGCAGTATTTT.

The V gene is TRBV9, the J gene TRBJ1-6; no definite D call. This CDR3 has 15 amino acids. Between the trimmed V and J ends, which lost 3 bases and 8 bases, there was a span of 15 bases. CDR1 and CDR2 from the germline V gene are SGDLS and YYNGEE. The CDR3 DNA reads as TGTGCCAGCAGCGCGCAGAACCAGCACGATTCACCCCTCCACTTT. Translation gives CASSAQNQHDSPLHF.

V usage is TRBV12-3 or TRBV12-4 and J usage is TRBJ1-1; no reliable D call. Trimming took 8 bases from V and 0 from J, leaving 13 bases between them. This CDR3 region has 14 residues. CDR3 residues: CASRHSFLNTEAFF. As DNA, the CDR3 is TGTGCCAGCCGACACTCTTTTCTGAACACTGAAGCTTTCTTT.

This clonotype occurred many times. V gene TRBV29-1 combines with J gene TRBJ2-5; TRBD2 is a possible D gene (5 bases). There are 12 residues in the CDR3. Germline V lookup: CDR1 SQVTM, CDR2 ANQGSEA. V was cut by 1 base and J by 3 bases, with 6 bases left in between. CDR3 sequence: CSVEGGEETQYF. DNA of the CDR3: TGCAGCGTTGAAGGGGGAGAAGAGACCCAGTACTTC.

This clonotype was seen more than once but under ten times. The rearrangement joins TRBV2 to TRBJ2-1; 10 bases map to TRBD1. The CDR3 has 15 amino acids. Germline CDR1 is SNHLY and CDR2 is FYNNEI. The trim removed 6 bases at V and 4 bases at J, leaving 6 bases unmatched. The CDR3 DNA follows: TGTGCCAGCAGCACGGGACAGGGGATTTACAATGAGCAGTTCTTC. Its translation is CASSTGQGIYNEQFF.

The chain has TRBV20-1 and TRBJ2-7; 8 bases agree with TRBD2. This CDR3 has 13 residues. V trimming: 6 bases; J trimming: 8 bases; junction bases outside the gene matches: 12. The germline V gene encodes CDR1 DFQATT and CDR2 SNEGSKA (reference sequence). The CDR3 nucleotides are TGCAGTGCAGATCCGGGACTAGTGGTGCAGCAGTACTTC. The encoded protein is CSADPGLVVQQYF.

The rearrangement uses TRBV10-2 and TRBJ2-2; 9 bases line up with TRBD2. CDR3 length equals 16 residues. With 6 bases clipped from V and 4 bases from J, the junction kept 9 bases outside the gene matches. Germline loops: CDR1 WSHSY, CDR2 SAAADI. Here the CDR3 reads CASREAGGFATGELFF. In DNA form, the CDR3 reads TGCGCCAGCAGAGAAGCGGGAGGTTTTGCCACCGGGGAGCTGTTTTTT.